Sequencing of this TCR beta chain was carried out in a study of blood T cell repertoires in COVID-19. Germline CDR1 is SGHRS and CDR2 is YFSETQ. There are 14 residues in the CDR3. Trimming removed 4 bases from V and 4 bases from J; junction bases left unmatched: 6. Here immunoSEQ multiplex PCR was the method, and the copy in TCRdb shows in-frame clones only, minus some. The sample includes fewer than 250,000 clones, around four fifths of them seen just once. The rearrangement joins TRBV5-1 to TRBJ2-3; 7 positions agree with TRBD1. What was sequenced was peripheral blood. The clonotype originates from a human donor in a cohort sampled during active COVID-19. In DNA, the CDR3 is TGCGCCAGCAGCGAAGGACAGGCCTCAGATACGCAGTATTTT. It codes for CASSEGQASDTQYF.